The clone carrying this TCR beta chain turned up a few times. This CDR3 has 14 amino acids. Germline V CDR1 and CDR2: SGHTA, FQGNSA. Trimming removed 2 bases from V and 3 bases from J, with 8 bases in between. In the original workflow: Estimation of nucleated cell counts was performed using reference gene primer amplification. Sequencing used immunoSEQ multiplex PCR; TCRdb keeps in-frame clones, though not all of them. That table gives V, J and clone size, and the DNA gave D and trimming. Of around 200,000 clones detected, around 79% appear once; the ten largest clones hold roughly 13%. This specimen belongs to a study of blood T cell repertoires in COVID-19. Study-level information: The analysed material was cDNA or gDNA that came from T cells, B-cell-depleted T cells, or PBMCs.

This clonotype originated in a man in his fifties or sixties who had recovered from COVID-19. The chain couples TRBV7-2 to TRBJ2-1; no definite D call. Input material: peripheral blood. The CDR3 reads CASSLFPHYNEQFF. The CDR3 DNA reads TGTGCCAGCAGCTTATTCCCCCACTACAATGAGCAGTTCTTC.